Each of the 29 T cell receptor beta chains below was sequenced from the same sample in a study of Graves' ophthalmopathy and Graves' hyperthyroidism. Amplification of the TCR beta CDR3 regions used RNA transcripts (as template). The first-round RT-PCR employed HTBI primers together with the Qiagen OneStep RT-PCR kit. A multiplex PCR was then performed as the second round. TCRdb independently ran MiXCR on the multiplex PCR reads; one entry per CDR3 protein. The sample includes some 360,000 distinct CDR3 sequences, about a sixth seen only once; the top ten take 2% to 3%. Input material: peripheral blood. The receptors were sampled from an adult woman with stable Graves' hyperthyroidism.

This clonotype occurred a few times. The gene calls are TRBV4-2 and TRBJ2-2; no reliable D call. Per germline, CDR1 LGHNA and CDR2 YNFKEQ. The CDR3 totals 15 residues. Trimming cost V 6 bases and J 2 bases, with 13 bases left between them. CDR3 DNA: TGTGCCAGCAGAGACCCGGAGCGAAACACCGGGGAGCTGTTTTTT. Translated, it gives CASRDPERNTGELFF.

CDR3 protein: CASSLIASRISSSYEQYF. The CDR3 region has the DNA TGTGCCAGCAGCTTAATAGCCTCCCGAATTTCGAGCTCCTACGAGCAGTACTTC. This rearrangement joins TRBV11-2 to TRBJ2-7; no reliable D call. V lost 2 bases and J 0 bases, leaving 20 bases between the germline ends. The CDR3 is 18 amino acids. From germline, CDR1 is SGHAT and CDR2 FQNNGV.

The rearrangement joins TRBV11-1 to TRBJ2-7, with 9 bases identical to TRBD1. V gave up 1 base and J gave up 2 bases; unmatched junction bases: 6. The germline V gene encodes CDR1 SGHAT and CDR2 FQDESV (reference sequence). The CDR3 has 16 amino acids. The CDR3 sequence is CASSLGLGQGPYEQYF. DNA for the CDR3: TGTGCCAGCAGCTTAGGTTTGGGACAGGGACCCTACGAGCAGTACTTC.

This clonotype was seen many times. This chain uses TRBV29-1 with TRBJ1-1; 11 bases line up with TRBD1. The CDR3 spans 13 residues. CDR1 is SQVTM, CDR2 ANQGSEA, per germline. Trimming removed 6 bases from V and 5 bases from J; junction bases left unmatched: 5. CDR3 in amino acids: CSVKDRGPTEAFF. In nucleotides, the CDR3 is TGCAGCGTCAAGGACAGGGGGCCTACTGAAGCTTTCTTT.

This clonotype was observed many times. The CDR3 region is CASSYGVGDEAFF. The CDR3 DNA sequence: TGTGCCAGCAGTTACGGCGTGGGGGACGAAGCTTTCTTT. The gene calls are TRBV6-5 and TRBJ1-1; maybe TRBD1 (5 bases). The V and J ends lost 2 bases and 8 bases respectively, with 12 bases between them. Per the germline V gene, CDR1 is MNHEY and CDR2 is SVGAGI. This CDR3 has 13 residues.

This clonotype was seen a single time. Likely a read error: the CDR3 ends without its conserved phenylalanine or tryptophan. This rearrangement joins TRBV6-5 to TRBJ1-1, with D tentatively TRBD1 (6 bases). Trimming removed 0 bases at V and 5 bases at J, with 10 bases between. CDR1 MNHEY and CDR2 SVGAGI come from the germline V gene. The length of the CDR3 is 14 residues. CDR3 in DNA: TGTGCCAGCAGTTACTCACGGGGGGCAACTGAAGCTTTCTAT. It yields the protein CASSYSRGATEAFY.

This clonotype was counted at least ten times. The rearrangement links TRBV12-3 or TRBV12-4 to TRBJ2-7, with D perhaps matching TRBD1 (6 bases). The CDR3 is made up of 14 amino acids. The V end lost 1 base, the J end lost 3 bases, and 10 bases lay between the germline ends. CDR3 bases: TGTGCCAGCAGTTTAGATGGGGGCGGCTACGAGCAGTACTTC. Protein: CASSLDGGGYEQYF.

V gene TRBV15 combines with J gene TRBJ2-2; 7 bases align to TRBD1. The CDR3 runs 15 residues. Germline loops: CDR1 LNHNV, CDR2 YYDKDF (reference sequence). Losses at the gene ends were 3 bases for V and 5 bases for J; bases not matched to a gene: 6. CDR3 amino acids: CATSSPDRVTGELFF. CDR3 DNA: TGTGCCACCAGCAGCCCCGACAGGGTTACCGGGGAGCTGTTTTTT.

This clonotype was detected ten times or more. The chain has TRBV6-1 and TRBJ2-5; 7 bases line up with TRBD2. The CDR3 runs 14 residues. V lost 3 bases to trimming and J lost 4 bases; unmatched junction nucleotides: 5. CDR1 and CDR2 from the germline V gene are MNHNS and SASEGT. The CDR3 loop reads CASSDGLVRETQYF. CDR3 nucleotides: TGTGCCAGCAGTGACGGACTAGTTAGAGAGACCCAGTACTTC.

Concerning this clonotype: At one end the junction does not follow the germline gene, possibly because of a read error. CDR3 region: CASSPMGPHSGANVLTF. In DNA, the CDR3 is TGCGCCAGCAGCCCAATGGGACCTCACTCTGGGGCCAACGTCCTGACTTTC. The chain is built from TRBV28 and TRBJ2-6, with D perhaps TRBD1 or TRBD2 (5 bases each). Germline V gives CDR1 MDHEN, CDR2 SYDVKM. CDR3 length: 17 amino acids.

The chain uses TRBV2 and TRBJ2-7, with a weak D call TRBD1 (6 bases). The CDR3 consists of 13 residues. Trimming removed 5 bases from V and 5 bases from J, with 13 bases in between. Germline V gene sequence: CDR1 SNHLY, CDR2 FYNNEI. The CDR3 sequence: CASSYNRDHEQYF. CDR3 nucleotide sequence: TGTGCCAGCAGTTACAACAGGGACCACGAGCAGTACTTC. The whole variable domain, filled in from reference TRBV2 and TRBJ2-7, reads EPEVTQTPSHQVTQMGQEVILRCVPISNHLYFYWYRQILGQKVEFLVSFYNNEISEKSEIFDDQFSVERPDGSNFTLKIRSTKLEDSAMYFCASSYNRDHEQYFGPGTRLTVT.

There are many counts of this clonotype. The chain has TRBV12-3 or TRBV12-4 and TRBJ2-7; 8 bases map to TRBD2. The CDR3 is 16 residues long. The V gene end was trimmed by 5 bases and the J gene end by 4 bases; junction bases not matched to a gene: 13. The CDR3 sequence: CASSPLGKRESYEQYF. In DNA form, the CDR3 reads TGTGCCAGCAGTCCCCTCGGGAAGCGGGAGAGTTACGAGCAGTACTTC.

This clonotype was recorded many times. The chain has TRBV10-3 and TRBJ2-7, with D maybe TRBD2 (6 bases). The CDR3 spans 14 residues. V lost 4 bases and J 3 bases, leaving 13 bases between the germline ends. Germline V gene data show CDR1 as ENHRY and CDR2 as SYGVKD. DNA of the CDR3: TGTGCCATCAGTGTCCACCAGACTAGCTACGAGCAGTACTTC. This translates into CAISVHQTSYEQYF.

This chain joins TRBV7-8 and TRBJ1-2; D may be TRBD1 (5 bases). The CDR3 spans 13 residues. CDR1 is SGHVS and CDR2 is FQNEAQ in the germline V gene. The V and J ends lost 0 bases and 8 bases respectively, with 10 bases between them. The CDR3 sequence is CASSLAGGFGYTF. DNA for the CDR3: TGTGCCAGCAGCTTAGCTGGGGGGTTCGGCTACACCTTC.

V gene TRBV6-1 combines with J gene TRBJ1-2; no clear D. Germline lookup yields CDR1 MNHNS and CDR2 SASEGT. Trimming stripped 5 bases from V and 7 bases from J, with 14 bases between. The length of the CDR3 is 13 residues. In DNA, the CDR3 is TGTGCCAGCAGTCCGGCGCCAGTGAGTGGCTACACCTTC. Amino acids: CASSPAPVSGYTF.

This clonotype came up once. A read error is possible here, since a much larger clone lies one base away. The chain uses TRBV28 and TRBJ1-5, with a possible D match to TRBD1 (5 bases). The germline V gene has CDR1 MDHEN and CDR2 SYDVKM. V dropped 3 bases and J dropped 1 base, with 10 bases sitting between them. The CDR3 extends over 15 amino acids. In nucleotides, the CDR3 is TGTGCCAGCAGTTTGCGGACAATCAGCAATCAGCCCCAGCATTTT. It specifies CASSLRTISNQPQHF.

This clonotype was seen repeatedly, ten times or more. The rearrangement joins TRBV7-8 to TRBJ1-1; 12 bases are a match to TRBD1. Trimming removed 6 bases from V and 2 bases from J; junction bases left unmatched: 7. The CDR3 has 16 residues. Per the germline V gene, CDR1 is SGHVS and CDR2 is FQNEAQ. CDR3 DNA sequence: TGTGCCAGCAGACCCCGGGACAGGGGGCGAAACACTGAAGCTTTCTTT. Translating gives CASRPRDRGRNTEAFF.

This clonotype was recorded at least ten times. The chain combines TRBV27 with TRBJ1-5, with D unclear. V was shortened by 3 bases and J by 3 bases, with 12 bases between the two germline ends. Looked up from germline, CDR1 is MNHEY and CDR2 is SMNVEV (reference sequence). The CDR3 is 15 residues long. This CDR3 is CASSLRGRINQPQHF. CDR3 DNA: TGTGCCAGCAGTTTGCGGGGTAGGATCAATCAGCCCCAGCATTTT.

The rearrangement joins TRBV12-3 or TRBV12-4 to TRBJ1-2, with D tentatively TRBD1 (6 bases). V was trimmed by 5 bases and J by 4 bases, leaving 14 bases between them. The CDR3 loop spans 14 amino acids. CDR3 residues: CASSQQGQGYGYTF. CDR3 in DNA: TGTGCCAGCAGTCAACAGGGACAAGGCTATGGCTACACCTTC.

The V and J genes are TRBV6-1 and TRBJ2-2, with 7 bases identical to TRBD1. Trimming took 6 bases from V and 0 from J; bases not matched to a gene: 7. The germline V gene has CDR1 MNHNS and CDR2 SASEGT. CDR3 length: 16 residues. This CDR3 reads CASRETGTANTGELFF. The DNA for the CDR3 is TGTGCCAGCAGGGAGACCGGGACAGCGAACACCGGGGAGCTGTTTTTT.

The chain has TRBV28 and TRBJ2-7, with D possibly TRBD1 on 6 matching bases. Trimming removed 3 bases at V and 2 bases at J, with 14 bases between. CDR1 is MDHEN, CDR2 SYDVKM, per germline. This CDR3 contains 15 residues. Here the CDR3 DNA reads TGTGCCAGCAGTTTCCAACCAGGGGTGGCCTACGAGCAGTACTTC. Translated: CASSFQPGVAYEQYF.

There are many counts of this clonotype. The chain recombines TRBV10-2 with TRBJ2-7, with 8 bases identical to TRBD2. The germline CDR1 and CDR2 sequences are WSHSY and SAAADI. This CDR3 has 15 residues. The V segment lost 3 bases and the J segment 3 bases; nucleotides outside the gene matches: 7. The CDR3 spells CASSDHSGSVYEQYF. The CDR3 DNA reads TGCGCCAGCAGTGATCACAGCGGGAGTGTCTACGAGCAGTACTTC.

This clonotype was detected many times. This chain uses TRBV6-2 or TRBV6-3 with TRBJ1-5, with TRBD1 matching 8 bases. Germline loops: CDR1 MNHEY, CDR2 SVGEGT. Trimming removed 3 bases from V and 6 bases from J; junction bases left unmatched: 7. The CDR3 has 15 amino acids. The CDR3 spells CASSYGQGGSQPQHF. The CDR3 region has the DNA TGTGCCAGCAGTTATGGACAGGGTGGAAGTCAGCCCCAGCATTTT.

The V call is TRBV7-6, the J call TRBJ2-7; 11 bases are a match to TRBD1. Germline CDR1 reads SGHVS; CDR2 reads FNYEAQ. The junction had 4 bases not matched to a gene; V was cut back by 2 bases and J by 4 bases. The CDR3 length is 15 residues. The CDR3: CASSLFGQGAYEQYF. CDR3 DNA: TGTGCCAGCAGCTTATTTGGACAGGGGGCTTACGAGCAGTACTTC.

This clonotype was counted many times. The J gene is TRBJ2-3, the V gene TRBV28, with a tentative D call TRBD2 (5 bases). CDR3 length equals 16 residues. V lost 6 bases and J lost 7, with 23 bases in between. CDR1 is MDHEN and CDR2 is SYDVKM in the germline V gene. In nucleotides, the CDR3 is TGTGCCAGCAGGGACGCTTTAACTAGGAGTTTAAATACGCAGTATTTT. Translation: CASRDALTRSLNTQYF. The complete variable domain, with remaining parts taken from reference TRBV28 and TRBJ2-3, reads DVKVTQSSRYLVKRTGEKVFLECVQDMDHENMFWYRQDPGLGLRLIYFSYDVKMKEKGDIPEGYSVSREKKERFSLILESASTNQTSMYLCASRDALTRSLNTQYFGPGTRLTVL.

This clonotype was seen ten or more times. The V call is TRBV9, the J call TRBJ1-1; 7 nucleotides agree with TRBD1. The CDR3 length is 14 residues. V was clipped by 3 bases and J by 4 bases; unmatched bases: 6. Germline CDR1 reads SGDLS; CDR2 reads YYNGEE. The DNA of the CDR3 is TGTGCCAGCAGCGGCAGGGGGGGGAGCACTGAAGCTTTCTTT. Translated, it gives CASSGRGGSTEAFF.

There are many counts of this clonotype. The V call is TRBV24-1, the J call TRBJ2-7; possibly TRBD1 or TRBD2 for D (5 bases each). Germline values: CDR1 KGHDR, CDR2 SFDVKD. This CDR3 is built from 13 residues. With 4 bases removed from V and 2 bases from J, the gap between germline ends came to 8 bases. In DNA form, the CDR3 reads TGTGCCACCAGTGAAGTGGGGGCCTACGAGCAGTACTTC. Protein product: CATSEVGAYEQYF.

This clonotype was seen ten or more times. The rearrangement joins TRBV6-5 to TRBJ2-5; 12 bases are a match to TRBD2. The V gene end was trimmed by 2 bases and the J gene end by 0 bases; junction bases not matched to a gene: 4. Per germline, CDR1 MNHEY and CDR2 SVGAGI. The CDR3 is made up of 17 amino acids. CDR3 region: CASSYGLAGRDQETQYF. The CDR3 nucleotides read TGTGCCAGCAGTTACGGACTAGCGGGAAGAGACCAAGAGACCCAGTACTTC.

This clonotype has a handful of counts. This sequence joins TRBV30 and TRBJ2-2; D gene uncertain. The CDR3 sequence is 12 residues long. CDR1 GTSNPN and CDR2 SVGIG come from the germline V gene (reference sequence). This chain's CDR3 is CAGNGNTGELFF. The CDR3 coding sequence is TGTGCTGGGAACGGGAACACCGGGGAGCTGTTTTTT. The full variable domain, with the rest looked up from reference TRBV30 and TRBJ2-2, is SQTIHQWPATLVQPVGSPLSLECTVEGTSNPNLYWYRQAAGRGLQLLFYSVGIGQISSEVPQNLSASRPQDRQFILSSKKLLLSDSGFYLCAGNGNTGELFFGEGSRLTVL.